This is a list of T cell receptor beta chains from one sample in a study of cytomegalovirus exposure and HLA in healthy donors. TCRdb keeps only in-frame clones here, not all; method: immunoSEQ multiplex PCR. The sample consists of fewer than 250,000 clones, approximately 79% of them appearing once. The sequenced sample was PBMCs. Every receptor here comes from a man younger than 35 in good health and CMV-seronegative. CDR3s include the opening cysteine and the closing phenylalanine or tryptophan. The order of the fields is J gene, clone size, V gene, D gene, CDR3 DNA, CDR3 protein. A D gene is named only where the DNA matches it firmly. Clone size is stated in some rows and not others, as once, few, many or a class when expanded.

TRBJ1-1	NA	TRBV7-2	NA	TGTGCCAGCAGCCATGGAGGCCTGAACACTGAAGCTTTCTTT	CASSHGGLNTEAFF
TRBJ1-3	NA	TRBV5-6	NA	TGTGCCAGCAGTCGACTCTTTTCTGGAAACACCATATATTTT	CASSRLFSGNTIYF
TRBJ2-7	NA	TRBV7-2	TRBD1	TGTGCCAGCAGCTTCCCCGGGACAGGCGAGCAGTACTTC	CASSFPGTGEQYF
TRBJ2-3	NA	TRBV9	TRBD1	TGTGCCAGCAGCGTAGGGCAGGGGGCAGATACGCAGTATTTT	CASSVGQGADTQYF
TRBJ1-2	NA	TRBV19	NA	TGTGCCAGTAGTCCTAGACAGGACTATGGCTACACCTTC	CASSPRQDYGYTF
TRBJ2-7	NA	TRBV6-5	TRBD1	TGTGCCAGCAGAGAGGACAGGGCCTACGAGCAGTACTTC	CASREDRAYEQYF
TRBJ2-7	NA	TRBV30	NA	TGTGCCTGGGAAGGGGGATCCTACGAGCAGTACTTC	CAWEGGSYEQYF
TRBJ1-2	once	TRBV7-8	TRBD1	TGTGCCAGCAGCCCACGGACAGGGGCGGCCGGCTATGGCTACACCTTC	CASSPRTGAAGYGYTF
TRBJ2-4	NA	TRBV11-3	NA	TGTGCCAGCAGCTTCAGTTTAGCCAAAAACATTCAGTACTTC	CASSFSLAKNIQYF
TRBJ2-2	NA	TRBV19	NA	TGTGCCAGTAGAAAGGACAGAGGCACCGGGGAGCTGTTTTTT	CASRKDRGTGELFF
TRBJ2-7	NA	TRBV5-1	TRBD2	TGCGCCAGCAGCTTGGGGGTCTCGGGACATAGCGGGGGCTACGAGCAGTACTTC	CASSLGVSGHSGGYEQYF
TRBJ1-5	NA	TRBV10-3	TRBD1	TGTGCCATCAGTGAAACGAGACAGGGGACACAGCCCCAGCATTTT	CAISETRQGTQPQHF
TRBJ1-2	few	TRBV6-5	NA	TGTGCCAGCAGTTCCACTCAGGATCCCTATGGCTACACCTTC	CASSSTQDPYGYTF
TRBJ2-5	once	TRBV7-2	NA	TGTGCCAGCAGTCAGAGGGACCAAGAGACCCAGTACTTC	CASSQRDQETQYF
TRBJ2-7	NA	TRBV5-5	TRBD2	TGTGCCAGCAGCCTTAGCGGGCAAGACTCCTACGAGCAGTACTTC	CASSLSGQDSYEQYF
TRBJ2-3	NA	TRBV9	TRBD2	TGTGCCAGCAGCCCTCGGACTAGCGTAAAGACAGATACGCAGTATTTT	CASSPRTSVKTDTQYF
TRBJ1-1	NA	TRBV27	NA	TGTGCCAGCAGTTTATGGGCAGCGGGTGAAGCTTTCTTT	CASSLWAAGEAFF
TRBJ1-5	NA	TRBV30	TRBD1	TGTGCCTGGTCTTCCGGGACAGGGGTTCTATTCCAGCCCCAGCATTTT	CAWSSGTGVLFQPQHF
TRBJ1-5	NA	TRBV15	TRBD1	TGTGCCACCAGCCCTGACAGGGCCCCCCTCCAGCCCCAGCATTTT	CATSPDRAPLQPQHF
TRBJ2-1	NA	TRBV5-4	NA	TGTGCCAGCAGCTTGGCCTCCATAGATGAGCAGTTCTTC	CASSLASIDEQFF
TRBJ2-5	NA	TRBV28	NA	TGTGCCAGCAATAACAGCCCAGGGTTTATTGTAGAGACCCAGTACTTC	CASNNSPGFIVETQYF
TRBJ2-1	few	TRBV11-2	TRBD2	TGTGCCAGCAGCTTAGAGGGACTAGTGATCGAGCAGTTCTTC	CASSLEGLVIEQFF
TRBJ1-6	NA	TRBV6-6	TRBD1	TGTGCCAGCAGTTACCCTGGGACAGATAATTCACCCCTCCACTTT	CASSYPGTDNSPLHF
TRBJ2-5	NA	TRBV27	NA	TGTGCCAGCAGTTTATCGCAGGGATCGGAGACCCAGTACTTC	CASSLSQGSETQYF
TRBJ1-4	NA	TRBV18	NA	TGTGCCAGCTCACCCCGGGTACGGACAACTAATGAAAAACTGTTTTTT	CASSPRVRTTNEKLFF
TRBJ2-3	NA	TRBV10-3	NA	TGTGCCATCAGTCCCGGAGCTAGCACAGATACGCAGTATTTT	CAISPGASTDTQYF
TRBJ2-7	NA	TRBV2	TRBD1	TGTGCCAGCAGCCACGACAGGGGGCGCATCGACGAGCAGTACTTC	CASSHDRGRIDEQYF
TRBJ1-5	NA	TRBV27	NA	TGTGCCAGCAGTCCCCGTGGCCCCGATCAGCCCCAGCATTTT	CASSPRGPDQPQHF
TRBJ1-5	NA	TRBV7-3	TRBD1	TGTGCCAGCAGCCCGGGGACAGGGGGCAATCAGCCCCAGCATTTT	CASSPGTGGNQPQHF
TRBJ1-6	NA	TRBV30	NA	TGTGCCTGGACAGGGTCGAGTTCACCCCTCCACTTT	CAWTGSSSPLHF
TRBJ1-4	NA	TRBV7-8	NA	TGTGCCAGCAGCCATCCCGATTCGGGGGGTCGGGAAAAACTGTTTTTT	CASSHPDSGGREKLFF